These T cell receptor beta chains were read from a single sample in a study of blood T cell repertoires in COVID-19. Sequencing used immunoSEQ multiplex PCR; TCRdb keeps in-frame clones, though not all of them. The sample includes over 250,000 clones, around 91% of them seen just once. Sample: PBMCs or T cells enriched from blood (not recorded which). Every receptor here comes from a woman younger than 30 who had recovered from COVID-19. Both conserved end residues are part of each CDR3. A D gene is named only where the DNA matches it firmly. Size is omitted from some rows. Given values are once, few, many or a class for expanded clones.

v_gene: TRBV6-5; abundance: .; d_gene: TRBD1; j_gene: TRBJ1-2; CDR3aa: CASSIRGVGDYGYTF; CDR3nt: TGTGCCAGCAGCATCAGGGGGGTCGGGGACTATGGCTACACCTTC
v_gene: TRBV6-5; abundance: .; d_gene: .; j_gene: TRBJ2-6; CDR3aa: CASSYSSGANVLTF; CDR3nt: TGTGCCAGCAGTTACTCTAGTGGGGCCAACGTCCTGACTTTC
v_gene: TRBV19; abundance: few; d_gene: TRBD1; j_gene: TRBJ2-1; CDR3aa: CASSISGQGAYEQFF; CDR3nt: TGTGCCAGTAGTATTTCGGGACAGGGGGCCTATGAGCAGTTCTTC
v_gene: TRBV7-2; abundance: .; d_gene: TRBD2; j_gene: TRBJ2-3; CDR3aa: CASSLDLGLAGSTDTQYF; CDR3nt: TGTGCCAGCAGCTTAGATCTCGGACTAGCGGGGAGCACAGATACGCAGTATTTT
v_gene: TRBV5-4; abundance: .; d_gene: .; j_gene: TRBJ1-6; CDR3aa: CASSPGGSSYNSPLHF; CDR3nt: TGTGCCAGCAGCCCGGGTGGGAGCTCCTATAATTCACCCCTCCACTTT
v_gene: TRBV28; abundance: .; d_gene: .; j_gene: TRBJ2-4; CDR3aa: CASSFFGIAKNIQYF; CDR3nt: TGTGCCAGCAGTTTTTTCGGTATAGCCAAAAACATTCAGTACTTC
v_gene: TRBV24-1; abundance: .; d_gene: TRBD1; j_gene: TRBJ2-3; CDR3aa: CATSPTGPTDTQYF; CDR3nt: TGTGCCACCAGTCCGACAGGGCCCACAGATACGCAGTATTTT
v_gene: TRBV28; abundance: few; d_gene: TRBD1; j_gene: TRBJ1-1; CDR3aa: CATSGTENTEAFF; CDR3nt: TGTGCCACCTCCGGGACAGAGAACACTGAAGCTTTCTTT
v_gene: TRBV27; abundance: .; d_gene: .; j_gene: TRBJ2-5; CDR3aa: CASSLEGRVWYF; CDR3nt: TGTGCCAGCAGTTTAGAGGGTAGGGTTTGGTACTTC
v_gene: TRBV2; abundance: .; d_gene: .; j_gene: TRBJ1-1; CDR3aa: CASRSRGGNTEAFF; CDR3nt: TGTGCCAGCAGAAGTCGGGGGGGGAACACTGAAGCTTTCTTT
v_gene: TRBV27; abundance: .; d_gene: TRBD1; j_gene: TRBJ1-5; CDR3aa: CASSSRQGANQPQHF; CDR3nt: TGTGCCAGCAGTTCGAGACAGGGGGCTAATCAGCCCCAGCATTTT
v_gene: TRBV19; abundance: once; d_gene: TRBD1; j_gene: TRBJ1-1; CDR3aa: CASSSRTGVRNTEAFF; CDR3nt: TGTGCCAGTAGTTCACGGACAGGGGTAAGGAACACTGAAGCTTTCTTT
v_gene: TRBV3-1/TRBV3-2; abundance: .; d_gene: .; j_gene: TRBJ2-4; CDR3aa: CASSRGINIQYF; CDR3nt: TGTGCCAGCAGCCGAGGGATAAACATTCAGTACTTC
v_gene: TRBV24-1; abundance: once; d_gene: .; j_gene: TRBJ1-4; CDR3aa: CATSDSRLEKLFF; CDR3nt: TGTGCCACCAGTGATTCTCGACTTGAAAAACTGTTTTTT
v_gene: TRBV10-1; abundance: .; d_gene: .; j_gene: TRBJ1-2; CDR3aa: CASSRTDNYGYTF; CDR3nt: TGCGCCAGCAGCCGGACAGATAACTATGGCTACACCTTC
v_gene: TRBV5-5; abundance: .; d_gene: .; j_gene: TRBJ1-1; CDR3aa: CASSLAATALMNTEAFF; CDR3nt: TGTGCCAGCAGCTTGGCCGCGACAGCTCTTATGAACACTGAAGCTTTCTTT
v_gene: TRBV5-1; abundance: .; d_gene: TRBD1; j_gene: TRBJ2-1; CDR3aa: CASSPDRGIYNEQFF; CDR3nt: TGCGCCAGCAGCCCGGACAGGGGGATATACAATGAGCAGTTCTTC
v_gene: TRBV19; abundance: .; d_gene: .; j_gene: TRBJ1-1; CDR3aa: CASSISTLGTNRAFF; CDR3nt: TGTGCCAGTAGTATATCGACCCTCGGGACAAACCGAGCTTTCTTT
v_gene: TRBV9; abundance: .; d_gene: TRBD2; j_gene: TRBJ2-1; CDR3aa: CASSPSGGQYNEQFF; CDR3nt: TGTGCCAGCAGCCCGAGCGGGGGGCAATACAATGAGCAGTTCTTC
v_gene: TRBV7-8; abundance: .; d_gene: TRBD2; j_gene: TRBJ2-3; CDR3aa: CASSLGASGGGGDTQYF; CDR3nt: TGTGCCAGCAGCTTAGGGGCTAGCGGGGGGGGCGGAGATACGCAGTATTTT
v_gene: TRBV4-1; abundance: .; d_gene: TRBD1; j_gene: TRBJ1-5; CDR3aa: CASSQTPGQTQPQHF; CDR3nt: TGCGCCAGCAGCCAAACTCCGGGACAGACGCAGCCCCAGCATTTT
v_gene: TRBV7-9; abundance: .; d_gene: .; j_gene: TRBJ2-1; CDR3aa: CASSSLGGQSDEQFF; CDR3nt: TGTGCCAGCAGCTCCCTGGGGGGGCAATCGGATGAGCAGTTCTTC
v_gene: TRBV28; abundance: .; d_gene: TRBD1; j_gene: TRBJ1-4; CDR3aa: CASRLTGGGEKLFF; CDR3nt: TGTGCCAGCAGGTTGACAGGGGGCGGAGAAAAACTGTTTTTT
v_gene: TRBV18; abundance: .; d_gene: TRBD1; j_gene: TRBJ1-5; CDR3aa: CASSPRDRINQPQHF; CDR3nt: TGTGCCAGCTCACCACGGGACAGGATCAATCAGCCCCAGCATTTT
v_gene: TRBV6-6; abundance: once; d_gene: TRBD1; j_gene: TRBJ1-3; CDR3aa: CASSYSINRGDTIYF; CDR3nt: TGTGCCAGCAGTTACTCGATAAACAGGGGAGACACCATATATTTT